This section outlines one T cell receptor beta chain sequence together with its context. Trimming cost V 3 bases and J 3 bases, with 14 bases left between them. Germline V gives CDR1 MGHRA, CDR2 YSYEKL. The CDR3 loop spans 16 amino acids. Data came from immunoSEQ multiplex PCR; TCRdb stores just in-frame clones and leaves some out. The sample carries some 200,000 clones, over 85% recorded once. This record comes from a study of T cell responses to AZD1222 COVID-19 vaccine. The chain joins TRBV4-1 to TRBJ1-4; D is unresolved. The receptor's source is an adult who received the AZD1222 COVID-19 vaccine. The sample consisted of peripheral blood, taken 28 days after the second AZD1222 dose. The CDR3 reads CASSHSGSSANEKLFF. CDR3 nucleotide sequence: TGCGCCAGCAGCCACAGCGGAAGTTCGGCTAATGAAAAACTGTTTTTT.